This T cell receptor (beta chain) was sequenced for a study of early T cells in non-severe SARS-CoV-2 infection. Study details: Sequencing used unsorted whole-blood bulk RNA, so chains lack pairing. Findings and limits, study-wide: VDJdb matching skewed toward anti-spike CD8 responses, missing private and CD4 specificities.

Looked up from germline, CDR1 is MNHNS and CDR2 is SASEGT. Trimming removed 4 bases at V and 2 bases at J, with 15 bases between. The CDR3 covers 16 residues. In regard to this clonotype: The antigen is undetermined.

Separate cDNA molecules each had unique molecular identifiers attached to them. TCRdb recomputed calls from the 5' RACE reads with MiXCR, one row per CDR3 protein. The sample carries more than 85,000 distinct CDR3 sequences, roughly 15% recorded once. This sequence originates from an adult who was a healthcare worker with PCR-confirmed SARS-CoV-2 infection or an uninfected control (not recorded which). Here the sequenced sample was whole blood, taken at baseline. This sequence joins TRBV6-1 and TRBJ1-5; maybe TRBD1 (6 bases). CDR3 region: CASSAPIAGGNQPQHF. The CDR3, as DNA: TGTGCCAGCAGTGCCCCCATCGCAGGGGGCAATCAGCCCCAGCATTTT.